Below, one T cell receptor beta chain is given with its context. In the source study's methods: Counts of nucleated cells, estimated from reference gene primer amplification, were obtained. The data were produced by immunoSEQ multiplex PCR, yet TCRdb's version contains in-frame clones alone and is incomplete. V and J calls and clone size are as listed in that table; D and trimming were resolved from the DNA. The sample holds around 110,000 clones; about 91% are singletons and the top ten take around 7%. These data belong to a study of blood T cell repertoires in COVID-19. Study overall: Collection of acute and convalescent COVID-19 samples took place in the United States, Italy and Spain. Sources were T cells, B-cell-depleted T cells, or PBMCs; the material itself was cDNA or gDNA.

Between the trimmed V and J ends, which lost 3 bases and 6 bases, there was a span of 16 bases. The V gene's germline CDR1 is KGHDR and CDR2 SFDVKD. The CDR3 consists of 15 residues. This clonotype was obtained from a man in his forties or fifties with active or convalescent COVID-19. Material: peripheral blood. This chain uses TRBV24-1 with TRBJ1-2, with D unclear. CDR3 loop: CATSDPSTETDGYTF. CDR3 in DNA: TGTGCCACCAGTGATCCTTCGACCGAGACTGATGGCTACACCTTC.